This T cell receptor (beta chain) was found in a study of T cells after yellow fever vaccination. A single record per CDR3 protein comes from TCRdb applying MiXCR to the 5' RACE reads. The sample has more than 300,000 distinct CDR3 sequences, about 10% seen once. Germline V gene data show CDR1 as SGHDT and CDR2 as YYEEEE. CDR3 size: 16 residues. The V end lost 2 bases, the J end lost 7 bases, and 20 bases lay between the germline ends. The material was CD4+ T cells sorted from PBMCs, obtained 45 days after the yellow fever booster vaccination. This chain uses TRBV5-6 with TRBJ2-3, with D tentatively TRBD2 (7 bases). This sequence originates from a man between 18 and 35 years old who received the YFV17D yellow fever vaccine. The CDR3 coding sequence is TGTGCCAGCAGCTTAGGATTGGGGGGGGCCGGGAATACGCAGTATTTT. This sequence encodes CASSLGLGGAGNTQYF.